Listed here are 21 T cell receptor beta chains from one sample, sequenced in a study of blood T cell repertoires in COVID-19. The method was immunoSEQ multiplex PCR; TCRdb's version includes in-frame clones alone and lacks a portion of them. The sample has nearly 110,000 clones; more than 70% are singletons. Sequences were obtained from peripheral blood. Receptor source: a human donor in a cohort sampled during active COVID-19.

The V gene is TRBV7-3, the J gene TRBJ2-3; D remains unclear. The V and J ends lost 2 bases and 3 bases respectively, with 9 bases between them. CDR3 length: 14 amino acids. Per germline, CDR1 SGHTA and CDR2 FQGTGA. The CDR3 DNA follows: TGTGCCAGCAGCTTATTGGGCAATACAGATACGCAGTATTTT. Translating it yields CASSLLGNTDTQYF.

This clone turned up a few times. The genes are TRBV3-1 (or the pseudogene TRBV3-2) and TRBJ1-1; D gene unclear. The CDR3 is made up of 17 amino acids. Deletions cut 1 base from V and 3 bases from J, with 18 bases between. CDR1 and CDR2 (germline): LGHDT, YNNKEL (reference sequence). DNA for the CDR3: TGTGCCAGCAGCCAAGCAAGATGGCCGGGGAAGTACACTGAAGCTTTCTTT. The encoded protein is CASSQARWPGKYTEAFF.

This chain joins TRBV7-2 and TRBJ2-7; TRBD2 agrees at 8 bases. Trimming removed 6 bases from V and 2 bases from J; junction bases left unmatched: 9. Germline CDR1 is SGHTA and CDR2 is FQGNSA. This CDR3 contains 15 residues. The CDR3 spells CASSLGAGGPYEQYV. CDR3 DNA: TGTGCCAGCAGTCTAGGGGCGGGGGGACCCTACGAGCAGTACGTC.

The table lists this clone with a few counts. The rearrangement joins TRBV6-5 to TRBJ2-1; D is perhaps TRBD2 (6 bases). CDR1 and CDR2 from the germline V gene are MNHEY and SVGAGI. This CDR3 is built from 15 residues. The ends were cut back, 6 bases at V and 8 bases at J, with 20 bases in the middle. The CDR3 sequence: CASRGGVSSTDEQFF. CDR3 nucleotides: TGTGCCAGCAGGGGCGGGGTCTCGTCCACCGATGAGCAGTTCTTC.

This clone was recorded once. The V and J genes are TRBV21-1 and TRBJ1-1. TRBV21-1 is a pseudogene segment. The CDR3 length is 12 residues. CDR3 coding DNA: TGTGCCAGTCCTCGGGGGGGCACTGAAGCTTTCTTT. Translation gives CASPRGGTEAFF.

CDR3 sequence reads: CASPAKEGLNTEAFF. CDR3 sequence (DNA): TGTGCCAGCCCCGCGAAGGAGGGGCTAAACACTGAAGCTTTCTTT. This chain links TRBV18 with TRBJ1-1; tentative D call: TRBD1 (5 bases). CDR1 and CDR2 from the germline V gene are KGHSH and LQKENI. This CDR3 has 15 residues. V was cut by 8 bases and J by 2 bases, with 18 bases left in between.

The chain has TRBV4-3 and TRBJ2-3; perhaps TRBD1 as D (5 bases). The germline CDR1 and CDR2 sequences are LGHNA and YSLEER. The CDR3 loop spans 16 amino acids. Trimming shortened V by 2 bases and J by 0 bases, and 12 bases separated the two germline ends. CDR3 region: CASSQSGYPSTDTQYF. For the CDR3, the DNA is TGCGCCAGCAGCCAATCAGGGTATCCTAGCACAGATACGCAGTATTTT.

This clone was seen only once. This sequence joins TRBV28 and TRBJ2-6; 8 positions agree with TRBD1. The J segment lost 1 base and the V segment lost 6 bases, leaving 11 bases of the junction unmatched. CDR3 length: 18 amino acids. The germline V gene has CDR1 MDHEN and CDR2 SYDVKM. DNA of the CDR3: TGTGCCAGCAGGACACCTCAGGGGGCTGGTTCTGGGGCCAACGTCCTGACTTTC. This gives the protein CASRTPQGAGSGANVLTF.

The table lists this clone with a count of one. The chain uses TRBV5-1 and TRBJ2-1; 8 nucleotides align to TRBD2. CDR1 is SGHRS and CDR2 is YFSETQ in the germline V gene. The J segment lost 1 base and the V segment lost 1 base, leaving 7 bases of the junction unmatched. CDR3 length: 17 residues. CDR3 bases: TGCGCCAGCAGCTTGATAACACTAGCGGCATCCTACAATGAGCAGTTCTTC. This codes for CASSLITLAASYNEQFF.

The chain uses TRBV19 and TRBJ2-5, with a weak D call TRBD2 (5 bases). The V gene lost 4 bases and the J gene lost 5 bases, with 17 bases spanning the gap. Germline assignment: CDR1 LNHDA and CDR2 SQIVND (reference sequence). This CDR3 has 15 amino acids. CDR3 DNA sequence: TGTGCCAGTAGTAGGGTGGCTAGCCGAGGGGAGACCCAGTACTTC. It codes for CASSRVASRGETQYF.

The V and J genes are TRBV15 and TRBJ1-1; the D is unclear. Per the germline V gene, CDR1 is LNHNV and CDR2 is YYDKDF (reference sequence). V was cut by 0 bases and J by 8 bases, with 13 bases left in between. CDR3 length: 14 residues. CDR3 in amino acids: CATSRDAGFGEAFF. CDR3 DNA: TGTGCCACCAGCAGAGACGCGGGCTTTGGAGAAGCTTTCTTT.

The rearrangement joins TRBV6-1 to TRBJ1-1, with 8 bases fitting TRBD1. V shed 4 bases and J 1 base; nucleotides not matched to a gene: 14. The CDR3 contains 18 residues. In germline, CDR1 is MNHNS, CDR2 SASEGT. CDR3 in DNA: TGTGCCAGCAGTGCCGGGACAGGTGTCGCCAGGGGGAACACTGAAGCTTTCTTT. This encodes CASSAGTGVARGNTEAFF.

CDR3 sequence reads: CASSPGWTGELETQYF. DNA for the CDR3: TGTGCCAGCTCACCGGGATGGACAGGGGAATTGGAGACCCAGTACTTC. The chain combines TRBV18 with TRBJ2-5; 9 bases map to TRBD1. This CDR3 spans 16 amino acids. Germline CDR1 reads KGHSH; CDR2 reads LQKENI. V lost 3 bases and J lost 5; bases outside the gene matches: 10. Using reference TRBV18 and TRBJ2-5 for the parts outside the CDR3, the full variable domain is NAGVMQNPRHLVRRRGQEARLRCSPMKGHSHVYWYRQLPEEGLKFMVYLQKENIIDESGMPKERFSAEFPKEGPSILRIQQVVRGDSAAYFCASSPGWTGELETQYFGPGTRLLVL.

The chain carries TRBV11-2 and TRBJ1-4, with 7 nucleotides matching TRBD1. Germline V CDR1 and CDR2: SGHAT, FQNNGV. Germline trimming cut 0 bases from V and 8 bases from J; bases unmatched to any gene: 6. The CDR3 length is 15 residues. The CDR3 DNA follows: TGTGCCAGCAGCTTAGATTGGGCAGGGGGAGAAAAACTGTTTTTT. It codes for CASSLDWAGGEKLFF.

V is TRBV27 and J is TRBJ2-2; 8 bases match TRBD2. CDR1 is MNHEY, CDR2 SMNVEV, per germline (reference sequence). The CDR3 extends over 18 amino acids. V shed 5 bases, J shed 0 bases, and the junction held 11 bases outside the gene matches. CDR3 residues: CASSGKTSAESNTGELFF. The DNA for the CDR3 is TGTGCCAGCAGTGGAAAGACTAGCGCCGAATCGAACACCGGGGAGCTGTTTTTT.

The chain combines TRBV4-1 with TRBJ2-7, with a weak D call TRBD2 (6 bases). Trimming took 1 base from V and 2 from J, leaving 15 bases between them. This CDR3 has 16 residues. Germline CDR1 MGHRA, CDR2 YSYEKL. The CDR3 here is CASSQGIERATYEQYF. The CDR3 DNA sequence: TGCGCCAGCAGCCAAGGTATCGAGCGGGCGACCTACGAGCAGTACTTC.

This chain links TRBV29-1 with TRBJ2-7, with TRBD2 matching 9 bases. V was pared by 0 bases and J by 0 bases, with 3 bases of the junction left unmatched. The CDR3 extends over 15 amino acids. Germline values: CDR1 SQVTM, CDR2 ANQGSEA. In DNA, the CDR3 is TGCAGCGTTGAAGATGGGACTAGCAGCTCCTACGAGCAGTACTTC. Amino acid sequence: CSVEDGTSSSYEQYF.

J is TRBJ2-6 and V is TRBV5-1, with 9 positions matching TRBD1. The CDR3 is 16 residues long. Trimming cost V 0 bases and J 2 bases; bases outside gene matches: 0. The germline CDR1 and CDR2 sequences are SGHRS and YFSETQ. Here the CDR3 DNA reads TGCGCCAGCAGCTTGGGGACAGGGGCTGGGGCCAACGTCCTGACTTTC. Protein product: CASSLGTGAGANVLTF.

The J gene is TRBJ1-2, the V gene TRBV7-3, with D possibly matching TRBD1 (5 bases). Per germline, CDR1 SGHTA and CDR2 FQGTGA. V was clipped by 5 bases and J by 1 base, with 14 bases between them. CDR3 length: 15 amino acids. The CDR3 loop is CASSPTQGGNYGYTF. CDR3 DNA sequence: TGTGCCAGCAGCCCGACCCAGGGTGGTAACTATGGCTACACCTTC.

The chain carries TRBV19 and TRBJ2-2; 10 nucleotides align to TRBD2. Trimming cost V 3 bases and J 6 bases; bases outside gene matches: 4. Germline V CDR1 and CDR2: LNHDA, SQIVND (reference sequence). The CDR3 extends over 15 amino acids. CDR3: CASSISSGRAGELFF. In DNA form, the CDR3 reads TGTGCCAGTAGTATTTCCAGCGGGAGGGCCGGGGAGCTGTTTTTT. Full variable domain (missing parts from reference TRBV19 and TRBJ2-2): DGGITQSPKYLFRKEGQNVTLSCEQNLNHDAMYWYRQDPGQGLRLIYYSQIVNDFQKGDIAEGYSVSREKKESFPLTVTSAQKNPTAFYLCASSISSGRAGELFFGEGSRLTVL.

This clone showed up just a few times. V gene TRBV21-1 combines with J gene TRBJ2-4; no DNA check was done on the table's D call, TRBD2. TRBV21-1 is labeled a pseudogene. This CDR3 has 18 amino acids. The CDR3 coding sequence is TGTGCCAGAATTAAACCGGGACTCACTACTCTAGCCAAAAACATTCAGTACTTC. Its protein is CARIKPGLTTLAKNIQYF.